This entry concerns a single T cell receptor beta chain. In the original processing: Estimates of nucleated cell counts were drawn from the amplification of reference gene primers. Using immunoSEQ multiplex PCR, the repertoire was profiled, and TCRdb retains in-frame clones only, with some absent. The DNA was the basis for D and trimming; V, J and clone size are from that table. The repertoire has about 190,000 clones, roughly 90% of them found once; the top ten carry around 7%. Losses at the gene ends were 4 bases for V and 3 bases for J; bases not matched to a gene: 21. The germline V gene encodes CDR1 SGHRS and CDR2 YFSETQ. The CDR3 runs to 19 residues. This record comes from a study of blood T cell repertoires in COVID-19. Study in general: Whether acute or convalescent, the COVID-19 samples came from the United States, Italy and Spain.

The sequenced sample was peripheral blood. The rearrangement uses TRBV5-1 and TRBJ1-1, with 7 bases aligning to TRBD1. This receptor was obtained from a man aged 40-49 years with acute or convalescent COVID-19. CDR3: CASSENPITGVRRDTEAFF. The DNA for the CDR3 is TGCGCCAGCAGCGAGAACCCCATAACAGGGGTAAGGAGGGACACTGAAGCTTTCTTT.